This T cell receptor (beta chain) was captured by sequencing in a study of beta chain features in type 1 diabetes. V gave up 4 bases and J gave up 5 bases, with 8 bases separating them. This CDR3 has 12 amino acids. The germline V gene has CDR1 MNHNS and CDR2 SASEGT. What was sequenced were expressed TCRB transcripts, since all of the isolated RNA had been reverse transcribed. TCRdb keeps only in-frame clones here, not all; method: immunoSEQ multiplex PCR. The sample yields 600,000 to 700,000 clones, 9.5% to 15% seen once. Notes on the study in general: Insertions at VDJ junctions were less frequent in type 1 diabetes patients. These patients also deleted more nucleotides at the same junctions. Here, the possible influence of HLA type (on TCRB rearrangement) remained unresolved. Among patients with Type 1 diabetes, TCRB CDR3s were moderately but significantly shorter in every one of the four CD4+ subsets. PCR may have favored shorter templates equally in patients and controls.

Researchers reported sorting CD4+ naive, central memory, regulatory and stem cell-like memory cells via CD45RO/CCR7/CD25/CD127/CD95/CD27. As for this clone: Antigen unknown.

The chain couples TRBV6-1 to TRBJ2-5; D gene ambiguous. The specimen sequenced was naive CD4+ T cells from blood. This sequence was found in a young man with type 1 diabetes. CDR3 nucleotide sequence: TGTGCCAGCAGTGTAATCGGGGAGACCCAGTACTTC. It translates to CASSVIGETQYF.